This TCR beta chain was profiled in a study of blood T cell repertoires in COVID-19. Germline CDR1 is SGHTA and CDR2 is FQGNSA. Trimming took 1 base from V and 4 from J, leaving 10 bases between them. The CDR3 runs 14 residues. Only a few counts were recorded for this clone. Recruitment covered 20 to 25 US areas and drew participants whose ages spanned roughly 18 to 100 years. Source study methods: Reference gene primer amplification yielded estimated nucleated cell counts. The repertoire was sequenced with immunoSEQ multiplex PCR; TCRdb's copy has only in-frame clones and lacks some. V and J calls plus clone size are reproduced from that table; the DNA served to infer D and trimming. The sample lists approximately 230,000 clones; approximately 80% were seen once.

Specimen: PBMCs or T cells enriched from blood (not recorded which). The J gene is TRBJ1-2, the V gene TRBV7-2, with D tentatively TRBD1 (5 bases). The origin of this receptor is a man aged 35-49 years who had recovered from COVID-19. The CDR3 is CASSLVGGSYGYTF. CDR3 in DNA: TGTGCCAGCAGCTTAGTGGGGGGGTCCTATGGCTACACCTTC.